This T cell receptor beta chain emerged from a study of blood T cell repertoires in COVID-19. This CDR3 has 15 amino acids. V lost 0 bases and J 1 base, leaving 6 bases between the germline ends. CDR1 and CDR2 from the germline V gene are MGHRA and YSYEKL. The authors' processing: Amplification from reference gene primers served as the basis for estimated nucleated cell counts. Sequenced by immunoSEQ multiplex PCR; TCRdb stores in-frame clones only, minus some. The V and J calls and clone size come from that table; D and trimming were worked out from the DNA. The table records tens of thousands of clones, roughly 80% of them present only once.

The clonotype was recovered from a woman aged 60-70 years with acute or convalescent COVID-19. The chain is built from TRBV4-1 and TRBJ1-4; no reliable D call. Source material: peripheral blood. The CDR3 DNA reads TGCGCCAGCAGCCAAGAGGGCAGAACTAATGAAAAACTGTTTTTT. It encodes CASSQEGRTNEKLFF.